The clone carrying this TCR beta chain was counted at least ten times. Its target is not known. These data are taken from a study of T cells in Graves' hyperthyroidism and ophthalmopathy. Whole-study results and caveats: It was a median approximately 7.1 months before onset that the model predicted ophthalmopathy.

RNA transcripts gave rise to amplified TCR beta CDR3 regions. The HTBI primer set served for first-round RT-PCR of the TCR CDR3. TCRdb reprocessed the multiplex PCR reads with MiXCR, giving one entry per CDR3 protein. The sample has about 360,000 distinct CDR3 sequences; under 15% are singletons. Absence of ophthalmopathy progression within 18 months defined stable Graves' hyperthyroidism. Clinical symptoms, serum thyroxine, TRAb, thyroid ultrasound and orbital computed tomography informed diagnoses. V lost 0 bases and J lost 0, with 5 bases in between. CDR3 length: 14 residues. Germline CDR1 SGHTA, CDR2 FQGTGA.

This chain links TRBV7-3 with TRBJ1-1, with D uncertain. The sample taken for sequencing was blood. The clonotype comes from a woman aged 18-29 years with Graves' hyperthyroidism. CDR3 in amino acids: CASSLTVVNTEAFF. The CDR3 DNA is TGTGCCAGCAGCTTAACTGTGGTGAACACTGAAGCTTTCTTT.